In its sample, the clone carrying this T cell receptor (beta chain) was seen many times. Its specificity is not known. Each CDR3 protein is one row after TCRdb ran MiXCR on the reads. The top ten clones hold approximately 93% of a sample with about 85,000 distinct CDR3 sequences, about 45% of them seen once. The data derive from a study of T cell repertoires in cytomegalovirus infection. In germline, CDR1 is SGHVS, CDR2 FNYEAQ. V was pared by 5 bases and J by 2 bases, with 12 bases between. The CDR3 has 14 amino acids. The material was CD8+ T cells from cultured PBMCs, obtained from culture after CMV antigen stimulation. The chain combines TRBV7-6 with TRBJ1-1, with a tentative D call TRBD1 (5 bases). This TCR was recovered from a human donor in good health (CMV status not recorded). Some clones in this sample may be carry-over from other donors' samples. The CDR3 is CASSPTRTNTEAFF. DNA of the CDR3: TGTGCCAGCAGCCCCACCCGGACAAACACTGAAGCTTTCTTT.